Listed below are T cell receptor beta chains from one sample, sequenced in a study of early T cells in non-severe SARS-CoV-2 infection. One entry per CDR3 protein, called by TCRdb with MiXCR from the 5' RACE reads. Counted here are about 97,000 distinct CDR3 sequences, roughly 9.6% occurring once; the ten biggest clones make up under 5%. Source: whole blood, taken at baseline. The receptors here all came from an adult who was a healthcare worker with PCR-confirmed SARS-CoV-2 infection or an uninfected control (not recorded which). CDR3s include the opening cysteine and the closing phenylalanine or tryptophan. Fields, in order: clone size, D gene, V gene, J gene, CDR3 protein, CDR3 DNA. A D gene is named only where the DNA matches it firmly. Some rows mark clone size as missing; the rest say once, few, many or name a class of expanded clone.

abundance: many
d_gene: -
v_gene: TRBV6-1
j_gene: TRBJ2-4
CDR3aa: CASSESDTRVIQYF
CDR3nt: TGTGCCAGCAGTGAAAGTGACACTAGAGTCATTCAGTACTTC

abundance: -
d_gene: -
v_gene: TRBV12-3/TRBV12-4
j_gene: TRBJ1-6
CDR3aa: CASSPDRDLNSPLHF
CDR3nt: TGTGCCAGCAGTCCCGACAGAGACCTTAATTCACCCCTCCACTTT

abundance: few
d_gene: -
v_gene: TRBV10-3
j_gene: TRBJ1-3
CDR3aa: CAISELNTIYF
CDR3nt: TGTGCCATCAGTGAGTTAAACACCATATATTTT

abundance: many
d_gene: TRBD2
v_gene: TRBV20-1
j_gene: TRBJ2-1
CDR3aa: CSARDWGGNSYNEQFF
CDR3nt: TGCAGTGCTAGAGATTGGGGAGGGAACTCCTACAATGAGCAGTTCTTC

abundance: many
d_gene: -
v_gene: TRBV20-1
j_gene: TRBJ1-1
CDR3aa: CSAARGLNTEAFF
CDR3nt: TGCAGTGCTGCTAGGGGCCTGAACACTGAAGCTTTCTTT

abundance: many
d_gene: -
v_gene: TRBV27
j_gene: TRBJ1-2
CDR3aa: CASSLGRDYGYTF
CDR3nt: TGTGCCAGCAGTTTAGGGCGAGACTATGGCTACACCTTC

abundance: many
d_gene: -
v_gene: TRBV12-3/TRBV12-4
j_gene: TRBJ2-6
CDR3aa: CASSPAGANVLTF
CDR3nt: TGTGCCAGCAGTCCGGCTGGGGCCAACGTCCTGACTTTC

abundance: -
d_gene: -
v_gene: TRBV4-2
j_gene: TRBJ2-7
CDR3aa: CASSQDGSQGSTYEQYF
CDR3nt: TGTGCCAGCAGCCAAGATGGATCGCAGGGGTCGACGTACGAGCAGTACTTC

abundance: few
d_gene: -
v_gene: TRBV5-1
j_gene: TRBJ2-6
CDR3aa: CASSLVSGANVLTF
CDR3nt: TGCGCCAGCAGCCTCGTTTCCGGGGCCAACGTCCTGACTTTC

abundance: -
d_gene: -
v_gene: TRBV20-1
j_gene: TRBJ1-1
CDR3aa: CSARVRGSYEAFF
CDR3nt: TGCAGTGCTAGAGTGAGGGGGAGTTATGAAGCTTTCTTT

abundance: -
d_gene: TRBD1
v_gene: TRBV12-3/TRBV12-4
j_gene: TRBJ2-3
CDR3aa: CASRQGTADTQYF
CDR3nt: TGTGCCAGTCGACAGGGTACGGCAGATACGCAGTATTTT

abundance: few
d_gene: -
v_gene: TRBV5-1
j_gene: TRBJ1-2
CDR3aa: CASSSNRVLYGYTF
CDR3nt: TGCGCCAGCAGTTCAAACAGAGTCCTTTATGGCTACACCTTC

abundance: many
d_gene: -
v_gene: TRBV7-2
j_gene: TRBJ2-7
CDR3aa: CASSLQGNEQYF
CDR3nt: TGTGCCAGCAGCTTACAAGGCAACGAGCAGTACTTC

abundance: few
d_gene: -
v_gene: TRBV30
j_gene: TRBJ2-7
CDR3aa: CAWRGGTYEQYF
CDR3nt: TGTGCCTGGAGAGGGGGAACCTACGAGCAGTACTTC

abundance: few
d_gene: -
v_gene: TRBV29-1
j_gene: TRBJ1-2
CDR3aa: CSVDRGMTSYGYTF
CDR3nt: TGCAGCGTTGATCGAGGCATGACAAGCTATGGCTACACCTTC

abundance: -
d_gene: -
v_gene: TRBV30
j_gene: TRBJ2-3
CDR3aa: CAWSARTDTQYF
CDR3nt: TGTGCCTGGAGTGCTCGCACAGATACGCAGTATTTT